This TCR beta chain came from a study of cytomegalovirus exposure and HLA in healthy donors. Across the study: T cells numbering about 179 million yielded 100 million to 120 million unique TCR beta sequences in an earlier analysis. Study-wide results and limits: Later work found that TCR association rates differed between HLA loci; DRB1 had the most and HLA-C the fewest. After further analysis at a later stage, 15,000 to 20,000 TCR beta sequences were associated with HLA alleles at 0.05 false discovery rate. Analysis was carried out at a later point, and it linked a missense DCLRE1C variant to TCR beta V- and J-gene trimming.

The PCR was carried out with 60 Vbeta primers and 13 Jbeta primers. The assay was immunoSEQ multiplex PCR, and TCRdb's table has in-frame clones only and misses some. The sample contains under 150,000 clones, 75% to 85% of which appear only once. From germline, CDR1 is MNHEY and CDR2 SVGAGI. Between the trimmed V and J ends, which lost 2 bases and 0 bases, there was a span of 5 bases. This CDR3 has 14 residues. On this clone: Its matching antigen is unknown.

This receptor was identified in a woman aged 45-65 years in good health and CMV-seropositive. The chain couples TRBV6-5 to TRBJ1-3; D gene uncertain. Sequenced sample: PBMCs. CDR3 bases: TGTGCCAGCAGTTACGACAACTCTGGAAACACCATATATTTT. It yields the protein CASSYDNSGNTIYF.